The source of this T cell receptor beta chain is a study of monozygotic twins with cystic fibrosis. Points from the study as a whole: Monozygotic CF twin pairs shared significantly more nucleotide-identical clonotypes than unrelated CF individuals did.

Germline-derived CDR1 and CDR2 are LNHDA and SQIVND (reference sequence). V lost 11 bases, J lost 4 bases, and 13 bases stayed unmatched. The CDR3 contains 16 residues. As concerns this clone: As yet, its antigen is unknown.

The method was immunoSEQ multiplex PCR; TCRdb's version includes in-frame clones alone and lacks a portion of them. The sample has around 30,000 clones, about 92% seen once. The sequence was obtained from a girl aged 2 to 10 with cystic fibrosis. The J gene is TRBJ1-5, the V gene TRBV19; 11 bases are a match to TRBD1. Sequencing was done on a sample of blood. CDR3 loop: CASIGTGGSKNQPQHF. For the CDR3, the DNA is TGTGCCTCTATAGGGACAGGGGGTAGTAAGAATCAGCCCCAGCATTTT.